Below are 5 T cell receptor beta chains sequenced from a single sample in a study of T cell changes during pregnancy in multiple sclerosis. Sequenced by immunoSEQ multiplex PCR; TCRdb stores in-frame clones only, minus some. The data show roughly 89,000 clones, with around 93% seen just once and around 2.3% held by the top ten. This material consisted of peripheral blood, taken in the third trimester of pregnancy. The receptor source for this set is a female donor with multiple sclerosis, enrolled in a pregnancy study.

The chain couples TRBV18 to TRBJ2-7, with D tentatively TRBD1 (7 bases). Germline lookup yields CDR1 KGHSH and CDR2 LQKENI. Trimming cost V 5 bases and J 1 base, with 18 bases left between them. This CDR3 contains 16 residues. The CDR3 DNA follows: TGTGCCAGCTCATCCGGAGACAGGGACTTTTCCTACGAGCAGTACTTC. Protein: CASSSGDRDFSYEQYF.

The chain employs TRBV6-5 and TRBJ2-1; TRBD1 is a possible D gene (5 bases). Between the trimmed V and J ends, which lost 8 bases and 6 bases, there was a span of 20 bases. The CDR3 length is 15 residues. CDR1 and CDR2 (germline): MNHEY, SVGAGI. The CDR3 DNA follows: TGTGCCAGCCGAGCCTTGGGGCAGGGAAGCAATGAGCAGTTCTTC. Its translation is CASRALGQGSNEQFF.

The chain has TRBV19 and TRBJ2-5, with unresolved D. The J call is uncertain, as TRBJ2-7 better fits the DNA end. CDR1 and CDR2 from the germline V gene are LNHDA and SQIVND (reference sequence). This CDR3 has 14 amino acids. The CDR3 is CASSIVMVGGEQYF. In nucleotides, the CDR3 is TGTGCCAGTAGTATAGTCATGGTTGGCGGCGAGCAGTACTTC.

This sequence joins TRBV10-3 and TRBJ1-5; 7 bases agree with TRBD1. This CDR3 has 14 residues. CDR1 and CDR2 (germline): ENHRY, SYGVKD. The V segment lost 4 bases and the J segment 2 bases; nucleotides outside the gene matches: 2. This CDR3 is CAISVDRGNQPQHF. In DNA form, the CDR3 reads TGTGCCATCAGTGTTGACAGGGGCAATCAGCCCCAGCATTTT.

This clone occurred once. The chain links TRBV7-6 to TRBJ2-1; TRBD2 agrees at 8 bases. Germline trimming cut 5 bases from V and 7 bases from J; bases unmatched to any gene: 7. This CDR3 has 14 residues. Germline assignment: CDR1 SGHVS and CDR2 FNYEAQ. The CDR3 DNA reads TGTGCCAGCAGCCCCGGACTAGCCCGAAATGAGCAGTTCTTC. Translated, it gives CASSPGLARNEQFF.